The following is a T cell receptor (beta chain) sequence with its context. Its specificity is not known. This sample is part of a study of monozygotic twins with cystic fibrosis. Points from the study as a whole: V usage most resembled the co-twin in 13 of 16 pairs. Age, concordance and disease severity did not associate with shared CDR3 numbers.

Data came from immunoSEQ multiplex PCR; TCRdb stores just in-frame clones and leaves some out. Of about 36,000 clones in the sample, nearly 85% were seen once. J was trimmed by 3 bases and V by 4 bases; bases with no gene match: 5. The CDR3 covers 15 residues. Germline CDR1 reads SEHNR; CDR2 reads FQNEAQ (reference sequence). The TCR comes from a girl aged 2 to 10 with cystic fibrosis. The V call is TRBV7-9, the J call TRBJ2-5, with 10 bases fitting TRBD1. Source material: blood. The CDR3 DNA follows: TGTGCCAGCAGCTCCACCGGGACAGGGGAAGAGACCCAGTACTTC. Its translation: CASSSTGTGEETQYF. Supplemented by reference TRBV7-9 and TRBJ2-5, the full variable domain reads DTGVSQNPRHKITKRGQNVTFRCDPISEHNRLYWYRQTLGQGPEFLTYFQNEAQLEKSRLLSDRFSAERPKGSFSTLEIQRTEQGDSAMYLCASSSTGTGEETQYFGPGTRLLVL.